The subject of this entry is one T cell receptor beta chain. Other DNA variants within this sample encode the same CDR3. Cohorts were based on clinical histories the participants reported. This entry is derived from a study of blood T cell repertoires in COVID-19. Turning to the study itself: The United States, Italy and Spain supplied acute and convalescent COVID-19 samples. PBMCs, B-cell-depleted T cells, or T cells were the source of the cDNA or gDNA that made up the material.

Here immunoSEQ multiplex PCR was the method, and the copy in TCRdb shows in-frame clones only, minus some. Of roughly 230,000 clones listed, just under 90% were seen once; the top ten hold 3.5% to 4%. Trimming took 1 base from V and 4 from J, leaving 8 bases between them. The CDR3 length is 14 residues. Looked up from germline, CDR1 is SGHAT and CDR2 is FQNNGV. This sequence joins TRBV11-2 and TRBJ1-3; D possibly corresponds to TRBD1 (6 bases). This receptor was identified in a woman aged 25 to 39 with acute COVID-19. The sample consisted of PBMCs or T cells enriched from blood (not recorded which). The CDR3 sequence is CASSLVGGGNTIYF. In nucleotides, the CDR3 is TGTGCCAGCAGCTTAGTAGGGGGAGGAAACACCATATATTTT.